This T cell receptor (beta chain) was captured in a study of blood T cell repertoires in COVID-19. At the level of the study: Sites in the United States, Italy and Spain provided acute and convalescent COVID-19 samples.

Clones were read by immunoSEQ multiplex PCR, and TCRdb kept only the in-frame ones, dropping some. The sample yields some 210,000 clones, 90% to 95% seen once. After removal of 6 bases from V and 0 bases from J, the junction contained 7 bases not matched to a gene. The germline V gene has CDR1 MNHEY and CDR2 SVGAGI. This CDR3 has 15 residues. This sequence originates from a man in his 60s with COVID-19, enrolled during active disease. The rearrangement joins TRBV6-5 to TRBJ1-2, with 7 positions matching TRBD1. The sample taken for sequencing was peripheral blood. CDR3 coding DNA: TGTGCCAGCAGCCCAGGGGGGCCCCCTAACTATGGCTACACCTTC. Amino acid sequence: CASSPGGPPNYGYTF.